The 17 T cell receptor beta chains below all came from one sample that was sequenced in a study of shared clonotypes between healthy human individuals. Data came from immunoSEQ multiplex PCR; TCRdb stores just in-frame clones and leaves some out. The sample lists about 2.3 million clones, 85% to 95% occurring once. Sequenced input: naive CD4+ T cells from PBMCs. The subset denotes: CD45RA+ positively selected. The source of these receptors is a man aged 18 to 30 in good health. Some clones in this sample may be carry-over from other donors' samples.

This rearrangement joins TRBV15 to TRBJ1-1; D might be TRBD1 (5 bases). Germline values: CDR1 LNHNV, CDR2 YYDKDF (reference sequence). The V gene lost 5 bases and the J gene lost 3 bases, with 10 bases spanning the gap. This CDR3 has 13 residues. CDR3: CATSGRAYTEAFF. The CDR3 nucleotides are TGTGCCACCAGCGGCAGGGCGTACACTGAAGCTTTCTTT.

The chain links TRBV28 to TRBJ2-7; no definite D call. The CDR3 loop spans 15 amino acids. Germline V gene data show CDR1 as MDHEN and CDR2 as SYDVKM. V lost 6 bases to trimming and J lost 0 bases, with 15 bases between them. CDR3 bases: TGTGCCAGCAGGCCGGGCAGCACCTCCTCCTACGAGCAGTACTTC. Residues: CASRPGSTSSYEQYF.

This clone was seen a few times. Distinct nucleotide sequences in the sample also encode this CDR3. This chain joins TRBV6-6 and TRBJ1-5, with a tentative D call TRBD1 (5 bases). CDR1 is MNHNY, CDR2 SVGAGI, per germline (reference sequence). This CDR3 has 14 amino acids. Trimming removed 0 bases at V and 4 bases at J, with 7 bases between. CDR3 bases: TGTGCCAGCAGTTACTCAACAGGAAATCAGCCCCAGCATTTT. Its protein is CASSYSTGNQPQHF.

The chain combines TRBV4-3 with TRBJ1-4; 10 bases are shared with TRBD1. This CDR3 contains 16 residues. V lost 0 bases to trimming and J lost 7 bases; unmatched junction nucleotides: 5. Germline V gives CDR1 LGHNA, CDR2 YSLEER. CDR3 sequence: CASSQDRQGAPEKLFF. The CDR3 DNA reads as TGCGCCAGCAGCCAAGATCGACAGGGGGCGCCTGAAAAACTGTTTTTT.

Remarks on this clone: This same CDR3 is encoded by further DNA sequences in the sample. The chain joins TRBV7-3 to TRBJ2-5; 7 bases are shared with TRBD2. V was pared by 5 bases and J by 5 bases, with 5 bases of the junction left unmatched. The CDR3 spans 13 residues. Germline assignment: CDR1 SGHTA and CDR2 FQGTGA. CDR3: CASSPQGGETQYF. Written as DNA, the CDR3 is TGTGCCAGCAGCCCTCAGGGAGGGGAGACCCAGTACTTC.

V is TRBV9 and J is TRBJ1-1; D unclear. This CDR3 region has 14 residues. Germline lookup yields CDR1 SGDLS and CDR2 YYNGEE. V lost 4 bases to trimming and J lost 0 bases, with 10 bases between them. The DNA of the CDR3 is TGTGCCAGCAGCCCCACCCTTATGAACACTGAAGCTTTCTTT. Encoded protein: CASSPTLMNTEAFF.

The chain links TRBV18 to TRBJ1-1, with TRBD1 identical over 7 bases. The germline V gene encodes CDR1 KGHSH and CDR2 LQKENI. The V gene end was trimmed by 2 bases and the J gene end by 4 bases; junction bases not matched to a gene: 7. The CDR3 contains 15 residues. The CDR3 spells CASSPSDRVATEAFF. As DNA, the CDR3 is TGTGCCAGCTCACCATCCGACAGGGTGGCCACTGAAGCTTTCTTT.

In DNA form, the CDR3 reads TGTGCCAGCAGTGTATGGACAGCGAGCTCCTACAATGAGCAGTTCTTC. Residues: CASSVWTASSYNEQFF. The chain is built from TRBV6-1 and TRBJ2-1; possible D gene TRBD1, 6 bases. Trimming left V 4 bases short and J 0 bases short, with 13 bases between. Germline loops: CDR1 MNHNS, CDR2 SASEGT. The CDR3 is made up of 16 amino acids.

The V and J genes are TRBV10-3 and TRBJ1-5, with unresolved D. V lost 10 bases, J lost 0 bases, and 16 bases lay in between. This CDR3 has 15 amino acids. The V gene's germline CDR1 is ENHRY and CDR2 SYGVKD. The chain's CDR3 is CATEPDGNSNQPQHF. For the CDR3, the DNA is TGTGCCACGGAACCGGACGGCAATAGCAATCAGCCCCAGCATTTT.

This chain joins TRBV18 and TRBJ2-3, with D hard to call. V was pared by 8 bases and J by 0 bases, with 12 bases between. CDR3 length equals 14 residues. Germline V gene lookup returns CDR1 KGHSH and CDR2 LQKENI. The CDR3 here is CASAFDVSTDTQYF. The CDR3, as DNA: TGTGCCAGCGCCTTTGACGTTAGCACAGATACGCAGTATTTT. Combining the CDR3 with reference TRBV18 and TRBJ2-3 gives the whole variable domain NAGVMQNPRHLVRRRGQEARLRCSPMKGHSHVYWYRQLPEEGLKFMVYLQKENIIDESGMPKERFSAEFPKEGPSILRIQQVVRGDSAAYFCASAFDVSTDTQYFGPGTRLTVL.

The gene calls are TRBV28 and TRBJ1-4; TRBD1 is a possible D gene (6 bases). Trimming left V 6 bases short and J 6 bases short, with 17 bases between. The V gene's germline CDR1 is MDHEN and CDR2 SYDVKM. This CDR3 region has 15 residues. CDR3 sequence (DNA): TGTGCCAGCAGCCAACTCCAGGGGCGATATGAAAAACTGTTTTTT. Protein sequence: CASSQLQGRYEKLFF.

As concerns this clone: The sample contains more than one DNA sequence encoding this CDR3. The chain has TRBV7-2 and TRBJ2-1; 8 bases map to TRBD2. Germline V gene lookup returns CDR1 SGHTA and CDR2 FQGNSA. This CDR3 region has 16 residues. The junction had 5 bases not matched to a gene; V was cut back by 1 base and J by 3 bases. CDR3 amino acids: CASSLVAGGGYNEQFF. The CDR3 bases are TGTGCCAGCAGCTTAGTTGCGGGAGGAGGCTACAATGAGCAGTTCTTC.

Of note for this clone: The same CDR3 can be traced to other DNA sequences in this sample. The genes are TRBV5-1 and TRBJ2-5, with D perhaps given as TRBD1 or TRBD2 (6 bases each). CDR3 size: 15 residues. Trimming took off 3 bases at V and 1 base at J, with 13 bases between the two ends. CDR1 and CDR2 (germline): SGHRS, YFSETQ. The CDR3, as DNA: TGCGCCAGCAGCTCCGGGGGCGGTAGCCAAGAGACCCAGTACTTC. It codes for CASSSGGGSQETQYF.

V usage is TRBV4-3 and J usage is TRBJ1-2; a weak D match, TRBD1 (6 bases). V shed 0 bases and J shed 6 bases, with 14 bases lying between them. The germline CDR1 and CDR2 sequences are LGHNA and YSLEER. CDR3 length: 15 residues. CDR3 DNA sequence: TGCGCCAGCAGCCAAGATGACCCAGGGGCTCATGGCTACACCTTC. Residues: CASSQDDPGAHGYTF.

The rearrangement links TRBV11-1 to TRBJ1-1; D is uncertain. Germline values: CDR1 SGHAT, CDR2 FQDESV (reference sequence). This CDR3 comprises 14 residues. Trimming stripped 5 bases from V and 1 base from J, with 11 bases between. CDR3 DNA: TGTGCCAGCAGCCAGGACCCAAGGAACACTGAAGCTTTCTTT. The encoded protein is CASSQDPRNTEAFF.

The chain employs TRBV21-1 and TRBJ1-1; TRBD1 is taken as the D call from the table, unchecked against the DNA. TRBV21-1 is assigned pseudogene status. The CDR3 spans 18 residues. CDR3 in DNA: TGTGCCAGCAGCAAAGTATGGGACAGGGGAGGGATTGACACTGAAGCTTTCTTT. The encoded protein is CASSKVWDRGGIDTEAFF.

This clone was seen just once. Other DNA sequences in the sample encode the same CDR3. The chain has TRBV7-2 and TRBJ2-2, with a tentative D call TRBD2 (5 bases). CDR1 is SGHTA, CDR2 FQGNSA, per germline. Deletions cut 1 base from V and 5 bases from J, with 8 bases between. The CDR3 consists of 14 residues. CDR3 DNA sequence: TGTGCCAGCAGCTTAGTCGGAGGAACCGGGGAGCTGTTTTTT. Amino acid sequence: CASSLVGGTGELFF.